Listed here are 22 T cell receptor beta chains from one sample, sequenced in a study of blood T cells in healthy people across ages. A sample-barcoded 5' primer and a J-beta primer mix were used in a second PCR of roughly 7 to 11 cycles. MiXCR, run by TCRdb on the 5' RACE reads, gives a single entry per CDR3 protein. Here the sample spans over a million distinct CDR3 sequences, approximately 38% being singletons. The specimen sequenced was blood. The receptors here all came from a woman under 30 in good health.

The chain joins TRBV6-5 to TRBJ1-1; 9 positions match TRBD1. The length of the CDR3 is 16 residues. Germline V gene sequence: CDR1 MNHEY, CDR2 SVGAGI. With 4 bases clipped from V and 2 bases from J, the junction kept 8 bases outside the gene matches. In nucleotides, the CDR3 is TGTGCCAGCAGTTCGACAGGGGGAGGATTTAACACTGAAGCTTTCTTT. Its translation: CASSSTGGGFNTEAFF.

For the CDR3, the DNA is TGTGCCAGCAGCTTATTCATTGTGGCAGATACGCAGTATTTT. Translated: CASSLFIVADTQYF. The chain employs TRBV7-9 and TRBJ2-3; no definite D call. Trimming took off 2 bases at V and 4 bases at J, with 10 bases between the two ends. The CDR3 contains 14 residues. CDR1 SEHNR and CDR2 FQNEAQ come from the germline V gene (reference sequence).

The rearrangement uses TRBV2 and TRBJ2-1, with unresolved D. V was pared by 8 bases and J by 0 bases, with 11 bases between. Looked up from germline, CDR1 is SNHLY and CDR2 is FYNNEI. CDR3 length: 14 amino acids. CDR3 sequence reads: CASGVLSSYNEQFF. The CDR3 DNA reads as TGTGCCAGCGGGGTTCTCAGCTCCTACAATGAGCAGTTCTTC. Full variable domain (rest looked up from reference TRBV2 and TRBJ2-1): EPEVTQTPSHQVTQMGQEVILRCVPISNHLYFYWYRQILGQKVEFLVSFYNNEISEKSEIFDDQFSVERPDGSNFTLKIRSTKLEDSAMYFCASGVLSSYNEQFFGPGTRLTVL.

This chain joins TRBV18 and TRBJ2-6, with D possibly TRBD1 on 5 matching bases. Germline CDR1 is KGHSH and CDR2 is LQKENI. The ends were cut back, 2 bases at V and 2 bases at J, with 7 bases in the middle. CDR3 length equals 15 residues. The CDR3 DNA reads TGTGCCAGCTCACCATCAGGGACTGGGGCCAACGTCCTGACTTTC. Translated, it gives CASSPSGTGANVLTF.

This clonotype showed up many times. The chain uses TRBV12-3 or TRBV12-4 and TRBJ2-3; D is possibly TRBD1 (6 bases). Deletions cut 10 bases from V and 1 base from J, with 18 bases between. This CDR3 spans 15 amino acids. The DNA for the CDR3 is TGTGCCACCTACTCCCCGGACAGACGCACAGATACGCAGTATTTT. This codes for CATYSPDRRTDTQYF.

The rearrangement uses TRBV4-1 and TRBJ2-1; 12 bases are shared with TRBD2. The CDR3 is 16 residues long. Germline CDR1 is MGHRA and CDR2 is YSYEKL. V shed 4 bases, J shed 8 bases, and the junction held 9 bases outside the gene matches. CDR3 amino acids: CASSLTSGGGIHEQFF. CDR3 sequence (DNA): TGCGCCAGCAGCCTGACTAGCGGGGGCGGGATACATGAGCAGTTCTTC.

This clonotype was picked up a small number of times. The genes are TRBV20-1 and TRBJ1-5, with D tentatively TRBD1 (6 bases). This CDR3 contains 13 residues. CDR1 and CDR2 (germline): DFQATT, SNEGSKA (reference sequence). Trimming removed 5 bases from V and 5 bases from J, with 13 bases in between. The CDR3 DNA sequence: TGCAGTGCTCGACAGGCACCTGATCAGCCCCAGCATTTT. Its protein product is CSARQAPDQPQHF.

This clonotype was detected a few times. This rearrangement joins TRBV27 to TRBJ1-5, with D tentatively TRBD1 (6 bases). With 6 bases removed from V and 0 bases from J, the gap between germline ends came to 24 bases. The CDR3 is made up of 19 amino acids. The germline V gene encodes CDR1 MNHEY and CDR2 SMNVEV (reference sequence). For the CDR3, the DNA is TGTGCCAGCAGGCTGACAGGCTACCCGACTCTTCCTAGCAATCAGCCCCAGCATTTT. Amino acid sequence: CASRLTGYPTLPSNQPQHF.

This clonotype was recorded a few times. This chain joins TRBV5-1 and TRBJ2-3; 11 bases fit TRBD2. J lost 1 base, V lost 2 bases, and 6 bases had no gene match. The CDR3 runs 17 residues. CDR1 SGHRS and CDR2 YFSETQ come from the germline V gene. The CDR3 DNA reads TGCGCCAGCAGCTTCCTCCTGACTAGCGGGGGCACAGATACGCAGTATTTT. This codes for CASSFLLTSGGTDTQYF.

V is TRBV6-1 and J is TRBJ2-4; no firm D call. Gene TRBJ2-7 matches the end of the DNA better, so the J call may be wrong. The CDR3 length is 13 residues. CDR1 MNHNS and CDR2 SASEGT come from the germline V gene. The CDR3 coding sequence is TGTGCCAGCAGTGAAGGGGAAGCCTACGAGCAGTACTTC. The encoded protein is CASSEGEAYEQYF.

This chain joins TRBV2 and TRBJ2-7, with D maybe TRBD2 (6 bases). Trimming removed 9 bases at V and 0 bases at J, with 15 bases between. This CDR3 contains 14 residues. CDR1 is SNHLY and CDR2 is FYNNEI in the germline V gene. The CDR3, as DNA: TGTGCCAGGGGAGGAGGAGTTAACTCCTACGAGCAGTACTTC. Protein sequence: CARGGGVNSYEQYF.

This clonotype came up once. V and J are TRBV6-5 and TRBJ2-3; D may be TRBD1 or TRBD2 (6 bases each). Per the germline V gene, CDR1 is MNHEY and CDR2 is SVGAGI. The CDR3 sequence is 15 residues long. V dropped 2 bases and J dropped 6 bases, with 15 bases sitting between them. CDR3 sequence: CASSYGGNGGDTQYF. CDR3 DNA sequence: TGTGCCAGCAGTTACGGGGGCAATGGAGGGGATACGCAGTATTTT.

The V call is TRBV27, the J call TRBJ2-7; 8 nucleotides align to TRBD2. Per germline, CDR1 MNHEY and CDR2 SMNVEV (reference sequence). This CDR3 is 14 amino acids long. V lost 5 bases and J lost 2; bases outside the gene matches: 5. As DNA, the CDR3 is TGTGCCAGCAGTATACGTAGCGGGGCCTACGAGCAGTACTTC. It codes for CASSIRSGAYEQYF.

This clonotype has at least ten counts. This chain connects TRBV7-8 to TRBJ1-6; TRBD1 aligns across 10 bases. The CDR3 has 18 amino acids. V lost 5 bases, J lost 7 bases, and 14 bases stayed unmatched. Germline V gene lookup returns CDR1 SGHVS and CDR2 FQNEAQ. This chain's CDR3 is CASSPTETGGLRNSPLHF. CDR3 in DNA: TGTGCCAGCAGCCCAACTGAGACAGGGGGCTTACGGAATTCACCCCTCCACTTT. The full variable domain, rest sourced from reference TRBV7-8 and TRBJ1-6, is GAGVSQSPRYKVAKRGQDVALRCDPISGHVSLFWYQQALGQGPEFLTYFQNEAQLDKSGLPSDRFFAERPEGSVSTLKIQRTQQEDSAVYLCASSPTETGGLRNSPLHFGNGTRLTVT.

CDR3 bases: TGTGCCAGCAGTTTCTTCAGAGGGTTTGATGGCTCGAACACTGAAGCTTTCTTT. Translating it yields CASSFFRGFDGSNTEAFF. This rearrangement joins TRBV28 to TRBJ1-1; no reliable D call. This CDR3 spans 18 amino acids. Germline CDR1 MDHEN, CDR2 SYDVKM. Trimming took off 3 bases at V and 1 base at J, with 21 bases between the two ends.

This clonotype was seen once. CDR3 coding DNA: TGTGCCAGCAGGCCCCTTTCTAGCGGGGACCTGTACTTACCGTACAATGAGCAGTTCTTC. Translated: CASRPLSSGDLYLPYNEQFF. V and J are TRBV9 and TRBJ2-1, with 9 bases aligning to TRBD2. The CDR3 covers 20 residues. J lost 4 bases, V lost 5 bases, and 22 bases had no gene match. Germline V gives CDR1 SGDLS, CDR2 YYNGEE.

This rearrangement joins TRBV7-9 to TRBJ2-7; 9 nucleotides align to TRBD2. V lost 5 bases and J lost 7; bases outside the gene matches: 9. The CDR3 has 14 residues. Per the germline V gene, CDR1 is SEHNR and CDR2 is FQNEAQ (reference sequence). The CDR3 region has the DNA TGTGCCAGCAGCCCCGAGCGGGAGGTCAATGAGCAGTACTTC. Its translation is CASSPEREVNEQYF.

This clonotype was found many times. The chain combines TRBV7-2 with TRBJ2-3, with D possibly TRBD1 on 6 matching bases. CDR1 SGHTA and CDR2 FQGNSA come from the germline V gene. The CDR3 is 16 residues long. The ends were cut back, 2 bases at V and 1 base at J, with 13 bases in the middle. The chain's CDR3 is CASSLPAGVGTDTQYF. As DNA, the CDR3 is TGTGCCAGCAGCTTACCCGCAGGGGTCGGCACAGATACGCAGTATTTT.

The gene calls are TRBV6-5 and TRBJ2-5; the D is unclear. Germline loops: CDR1 MNHEY, CDR2 SVGAGI. Trimming cost V 10 bases and J 11 bases, with 11 bases left between them. This CDR3 region has 9 residues. The CDR3 coding sequence is TGTGCCACCTGGTCCGGGCAGTACTTC. It yields the protein CATWSGQYF.

This rearrangement joins TRBV3-1 to TRBJ2-5; 9 nucleotides agree with TRBD2. Trimming at V came to 0 bases and at J to 5 bases, leaving 13 bases not matched to a gene. From germline, CDR1 is LGHDT and CDR2 YNNKEL (reference sequence). CDR3 length equals 18 residues. CDR3 protein: CASSQDVASGAVEETQYF. Written as DNA, the CDR3 is TGTGCCAGCAGCCAAGATGTGGCTAGCGGGGCGGTGGAGGAGACCCAGTACTTC.

This clonotype was picked up a small number of times. The V gene is TRBV6-6, the J gene TRBJ2-5; TRBD2 is a possible D gene (5 bases). The V and J ends lost 7 bases and 4 bases respectively, with 13 bases between them. Germline V gene lookup returns CDR1 MNHNY and CDR2 SVGAGI (reference sequence). This CDR3 is built from 13 residues. The CDR3 is CASTGVSRETQYF. CDR3 DNA sequence: TGTGCCAGCACCGGGGTCTCAAGAGAGACCCAGTACTTC.

This clonotype has more than one count but fewer than ten. V usage is TRBV20-1 and J usage is TRBJ2-3, with 9 bases lining up with TRBD1. Germline CDR1 reads DFQATT; CDR2 reads SNEGSKA (reference sequence). V lost 5 bases, J lost 3 bases, and 3 bases stayed unmatched. This CDR3 is built from 13 residues. CDR3 DNA: TGCAGTGCTTGGGACAGGGATACAGATACGCAGTATTTT. It codes for CSAWDRDTDTQYF.